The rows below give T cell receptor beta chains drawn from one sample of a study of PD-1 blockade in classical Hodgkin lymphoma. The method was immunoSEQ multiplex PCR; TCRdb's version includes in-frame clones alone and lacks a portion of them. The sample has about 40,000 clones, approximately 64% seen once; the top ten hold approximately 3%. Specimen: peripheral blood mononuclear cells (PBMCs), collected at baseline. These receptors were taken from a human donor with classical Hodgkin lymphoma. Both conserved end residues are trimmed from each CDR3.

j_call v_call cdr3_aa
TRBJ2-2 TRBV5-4 ASRRDRGVTGELF
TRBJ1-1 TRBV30 AWSVKGNTEAF
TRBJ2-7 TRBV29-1 SVEDQLLEQY
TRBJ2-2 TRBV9 ASSGQTSNTGELF
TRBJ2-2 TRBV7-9 ASSLSAANTGELF
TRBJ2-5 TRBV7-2 ASSPRQAQETQY
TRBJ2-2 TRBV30 AFGTDNTGELF
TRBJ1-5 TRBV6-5 ASSYDRYSNQPQH
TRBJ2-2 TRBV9 ASSVSGELF
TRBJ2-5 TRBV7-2 ASSPALAGARETQY
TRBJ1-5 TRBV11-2 ASNSPFGH
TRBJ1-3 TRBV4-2 ASSAGTGASGNTIY
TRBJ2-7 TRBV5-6 ASSLGTGFYEQY
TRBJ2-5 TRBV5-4 ASSYGQEETQY
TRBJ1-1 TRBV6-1 ASSGDTPEAF
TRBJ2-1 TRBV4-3 ASSKEGLAGGYEQF
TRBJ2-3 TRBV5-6 ASSLDSGATDTQY
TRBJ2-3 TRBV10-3 AIGEMGLGVTDTQY
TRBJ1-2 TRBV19 ASSSQNYGYT
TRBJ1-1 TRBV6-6 ASSHGGEAF
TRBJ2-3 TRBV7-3 ASSLSNADTQY
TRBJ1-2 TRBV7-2 ASSFAPRGNYGYT